This T cell receptor beta chain was recorded in a study of T cell repertoires in cytomegalovirus infection. Study summary: Both CMV infection and a matching HLA type were indicated by public TCR beta signatures.

TCRdb independently ran MiXCR on the reads; one entry per CDR3 protein. The sample comprises fewer than 85,000 distinct CDR3 sequences, under 5% of which are singletons, and roughly a fifth rests with the top ten. This clonotype was counted many times. Its antigen is undetermined. Study results and limitations: Pooled public TCR beta family frequency picked out CMV carriers with the relevant HLA.

Germline V gene lookup returns CDR1 MDHEN and CDR2 SYDVKM. The CDR3 sequence is 13 residues long. Trimming cost V 4 bases and J 5 bases, with 11 bases left between them. This chain uses TRBV28 with TRBJ2-5; D remains ambiguous. The specimen sequenced was PBMCs. The receptor was derived from a human donor in good health (CMV status not recorded). Some clones in this sample may be carry-over from other donors' samples. This chain's CDR3 is CASSSPNRETQYF. CDR3 sequence (DNA): TGTGCCAGCAGTTCGCCCAACCGGGAGACCCAGTACTTC.